This TCR beta chain was observed in a study of CD39 and CD103 CD8 tumor-infiltrating T cells (dated by TCRdb to 2017 to 2018). Regarding the study in general: An HPV-positive HNSCC, an HPV-negative HNSCC, an ovarian cancer and a melanoma patient were represented in the repertoire comparisons shown. TCRbeta CDR3 deep sequencing compared repertoires of CD8 TIL subsets defined by CD103 and CD39 with peripheral memory CD8 T cells.

For each subset, genomic DNA was extracted from roughly 10,000 to 100,000 sorted cells using the DNeasy Blood and Tissue Kit. TCRbeta V-J or V-D-J regions were sequenced and mapped by the immunoSEQ service, with coverage above 10x per sample. The study's own analysis went as follows. The analysis included only productive rearrangements exported from the immunoSEQ Analyzer platform, and clonality was assessed using the 500 most abundant clones. Repertoire overlap between populations was quantified with the Morisita-Horn similarity index and the Jaccard index. Morisita-Horn similarity between CD8 T-cell subset TCR repertoires was measured in about 6 cancer patients. Sourced from immuneACCESS, this table was stored by TCRdb with only in-frame sequences that have V and J called. A share of the clones is absent; for the studies checked, an unresolved V gene accounts for under half, and the remainder has no known explanation. V and J calls and clone size come straight from that table; D and trimming were deduced from the DNA. The sample table holds more than 15,000 clones, of which about 93% were seen once. Clones ranked in the top ten supply around 4% of the sample.

Patients were not receiving therapy at sample collection, though earlier treatments ranged from chemotherapy, radiotherapy, surgery and immunotherapy to none. Thawed cells were enriched for T lymphocytes with a negative-selection kit, adding EpCAM beads for tumor-infiltrating lymphocytes. Memory CD8 T cells were sorted as CD8+CD4-CD45RA- cells regardless of CCR7 expression. Before analysis, peripheral blood mononuclear cells were separated on a Ficoll-Paque PLUS gradient and then cryopreserved. Populations were sorted on a FACSAria II to approximately 99% purity, and cell pellets were frozen without culture for TCR sequencing. This clone was seen more than once but under ten times. Which antigen it targets is not known. The input lacks base qualities; no much larger clone sits a single base away. Reading the germline V gene (reference sequence) gives CDR1 SEHNR and CDR2 FQNEAQ. V is cut by 0 bases and J by 0 bases, and the space between the germline ends is 12 bases. The CDR3 covers 17 residues, taking in both the cysteine and the phenylalanine. This entry keeps only the CDR3 DNA: 51 bases, framed from base 1.

Paper-wide results and their limitations: Compared with DN and SP CD8 TILs and with blood memory CD8 T cells, DP CD8 TILs appeared more oligoclonal, with the top 30 clonotypes covering about 50-86%. Clonotypes from DN TILs largely overlapped with peripheral memory CD8 repertoires, while clonotypes from DP TILs were only rarely found in blood or uninvolved lymph node.

The specimen was CD8+ T cells sorted from blood. Taken with the paper, the label for cell subset or site translates to: total memory CD8 T cells (CD45RA-CCR7+/-) from blood or uninvolved lymph node. The rearrangement joined TRBV7-9 to TRBJ2-1, and the D gene may be TRBD1, 6 bases matching. The clonotype was recovered from a human donor with head and neck squamous cell carcinoma. Here the CDR3 is given as CASSLAIRGSSYNEQFF. The sequenced DNA: TGTGCCAGCAGCTTAGCCATCAGGGGAAGCTCCTACAATGAGCAGTTCTTC.